These 10 T cell receptor beta chains were all obtained from the same sample, sequenced in a study of blood T cells in healthy people across ages. A second PCR of roughly 7 to 11 cycles used a sample-barcoded 5' primer and a J-beta primer mix. TCRdb re-called the 5' RACE reads through MiXCR, storing one row per CDR3 protein. The sample lists 450,000 to 700,000 distinct CDR3 sequences, 27% occurring once. The sample taken for sequencing was blood. These receptors were taken from a woman between 65 and 79 years old in good health.

The genes are TRBV6-2 or TRBV6-3 and TRBJ1-6; D ambiguous. With 2 bases removed from V and 7 bases from J, the gap between germline ends came to 18 bases. There are 17 residues in the CDR3. Per the germline V gene, CDR1 is MNHEY and CDR2 is SVGEGT. Here the CDR3 reads CASSYARAGGFNSPLHF. In DNA, the CDR3 is TGTGCCAGCAGTTACGCCCGGGCCGGTGGTTTCAATTCACCCCTCCACTTT.

The chain uses TRBV9 and TRBJ2-5; the D is unclear. Looked up from germline, CDR1 is SGDLS and CDR2 is YYNGEE. The CDR3 sequence is 13 residues long. V shed 0 bases and J shed 3 bases, with 6 bases lying between them. CDR3 sequence reads: CASSVAFEETQYF. CDR3 nucleotides: TGTGCCAGCAGCGTAGCATTCGAAGAGACCCAGTACTTC.

This clonotype was counted only a few times. The J gene is TRBJ1-2, the V gene TRBV5-1; D is perhaps TRBD1 (5 bases). The CDR3 consists of 15 residues. V dropped 4 bases and J dropped 0 bases, with 13 bases sitting between them. Germline lookup yields CDR1 SGHRS and CDR2 YFSETQ. CDR3 residues: CASSNGHSANYGYTF. CDR3 nucleotide sequence: TGCGCCAGCAGCAATGGACACTCAGCTAACTATGGCTACACCTTC. Drawing the rest from reference TRBV5-1 and TRBJ1-2, the complete variable domain is KAGVTQTPRYLIKTRGQQVTLSCSPISGHRSVSWYQQTPGQGLQFLFEYFSETQRNKGNFPGRFSGRQFSNSRSEMNVSTLELGDSALYLCASSNGHSANYGYTFGSGTRLTVV.

The chain combines TRBV7-2 with TRBJ1-6; no clear D gene. Germline V CDR1 and CDR2: SGHTA, FQGNSA. The V end lost 5 bases, the J end lost 9 bases, and 8 bases lay between the germline ends. The CDR3 sequence is 12 residues long. The CDR3 is CASSLLSSPLHF. As DNA, the CDR3 is TGTGCCAGCAGCCTTCTTTCTTCACCCCTCCACTTT. The variable domain in full, with the rest retrieved from reference TRBV7-2 and TRBJ1-6, is GAGVSQSPSNKVTEKGKDVELRCDPISGHTALYWYRQSLGQGLEFLIYFQGNSAPDKSGLPSDRFSAERTGGSVSTLTIQRTQQEDSAVYLCASSLLSSPLHFGNGTRLTVT.

This rearrangement joins TRBV24-1 to TRBJ2-1, with TRBD2 matching over 11 bases. CDR1 and CDR2 from the germline V gene are KGHDR and SFDVKD. Unmatched junction bases numbered 2, after V lost 3 bases and J lost 5 bases. This CDR3 has 15 residues. CDR3 nucleotide sequence: TGTGCCACCAGTGATCCTAGCGGGGGGAACAATGAGCAGTTCTTC. As protein: CATSDPSGGNNEQFF.

In nucleotides, the CDR3 is TGTGCCAGCAGTTACTTTGCAGCCCCCGTAATGAACACTGAAGCTTTCTTT. Protein: CASSYFAAPVMNTEAFF. The V gene is TRBV6-5, the J gene TRBJ1-1; D remains unclear. This CDR3 has 17 amino acids. Germline V gives CDR1 MNHEY, CDR2 SVGAGI. Trimming pared 1 base from V and 0 bases from J, leaving 15 bases between.

The gene calls are TRBV27 and TRBJ1-3; TRBD1 matches at 9 bases. This CDR3 is built from 18 residues. Germline V gene lookup returns CDR1 MNHEY and CDR2 SMNVEV (reference sequence). After removal of 0 bases from V and 5 bases from J, the junction contained 11 bases not matched to a gene. The chain's CDR3 is CASSLSGDREWIRNTIYF. DNA for the CDR3: TGTGCCAGCAGTTTATCGGGGGACAGGGAATGGATTAGAAACACCATATATTTT.

The genes are TRBV5-5 and TRBJ1-2; D not certain. Germline V gene sequence: CDR1 SGHKS, CDR2 YYEKEE (reference sequence). Trimming removed 0 bases from V and 6 bases from J, with 12 bases in between. This CDR3 region has 14 residues. DNA of the CDR3: TGTGCCAGCAGCTTGGAGGTCTACCTCGATGGCTACACCTTC. It is translated as CASSLEVYLDGYTF.

In this sample, this clonotype turned up a few times. This rearrangement joins TRBV7-8 to TRBJ2-2; D is unresolved. The V gene's germline CDR1 is SGHVS and CDR2 FQNEAQ. The V end was cut by 3 bases, the J end by 4 bases, with 12 bases between. The CDR3 sequence is 15 residues long. The DNA for the CDR3 is TGTGCCAGCAGCTTCCGGCAACAATCCACCGGGGAGCTGTTTTTT. It codes for CASSFRQQSTGELFF.

This clonotype showed up just a few times. CDR3 sequence: CAISIEETQYF. The CDR3 region has the DNA TGTGCCATCAGTATCGAAGAGACCCAGTACTTC. The chain combines TRBV10-3 with TRBJ2-5; D unresolved. The CDR3 has 11 residues. Germline lookup yields CDR1 ENHRY and CDR2 SYGVKD. V lost 5 bases and J 3 bases, leaving 4 bases between the germline ends.